Reported below is one T cell receptor (beta chain). This specimen comes from a study of T cell changes during pregnancy in multiple sclerosis. The CDR3 spans 19 residues. V was trimmed by 0 bases and J by 0 bases, leaving 17 bases between them. Germline assignment: CDR1 SGHVS and CDR2 FNYEAQ. The data were produced by immunoSEQ multiplex PCR, yet TCRdb's version contains in-frame clones alone and is incomplete. The repertoire includes under 50,000 clones, about 94% of them detected once, and approximately 4.2% sits in the top ten. Material: CD8+ T cells from peripheral blood mononuclear cells, obtained in the first trimester of pregnancy. The TCR originated in a female donor with multiple sclerosis, enrolled in a pregnancy study. The V and J genes are TRBV7-6 and TRBJ2-2; maybe TRBD2 (7 bases). CDR3 sequence (DNA): TGTGCCAGCAGCTTAGCGGAGGAGTCGGGGGGCCCGAACACCGGGGAGCTGTTTTTT. This sequence encodes CASSLAEESGGPNTGELFF.